This entry concerns a single T cell receptor (beta chain). The record originates from a study of neoadjuvant anti-PD-1 for oral cavity cancer. TCRdb keeps only in-frame clones here, not all; method: immunoSEQ multiplex PCR. The sample gives 10,000 or so clones, approximately 72% of which show up once; around 4% is in the top ten. V gave up 2 bases and J gave up 4 bases, with 8 bases separating them. From germline, CDR1 is SGHDN and CDR2 FVKESK. The CDR3 totals 13 residues. Time point noted: after neoadjuvant nivolumab, at surgical resection. The sequence derives from a person between 40 and 79 years old with oral cavity squamous cell carcinoma. This rearrangement joins TRBV14 to TRBJ1-2; D remains unclear. The source was PBMCs, collected after nivolumab (anti-PD-1) treatment. The CDR3: CASSQKMSYGYTF. The CDR3 nucleotides are TGTGCCAGCAGCCAAAAAATGTCCTATGGCTACACCTTC.